A selection of T cell receptor beta chains follows, all from one sample in a study of blood T cell repertoires in COVID-19. Sequencing was performed with immunoSEQ multiplex PCR; in TCRdb, only in-frame clones are kept and a portion is missing. In the table there are some 300,000 clones, about 90% of which are singletons. Sequencing used peripheral blood. These receptors all come from a woman aged 45-60 years with COVID-19, enrolled during active disease. Each CDR3 is given with its conserved first and last residue. D genes are given only for firm matches. Some rows mark clone size as missing; the rest say once, few, many or name a class of expanded clone.

j_call | v_call | clone_size | cdr3_length | d_call | cdr3_aa | cdr3_nt
TRBJ1-2 | TRBV3-1/TRBV3-2 | NA | 16 | NA | CASSQLDRQSNYGYTF | TGTGCCAGCAGCCAACTCGACAGGCAGTCTAACTATGGCTACACCTTC
TRBJ1-1 | TRBV18 | once | 13 | NA | CASSPTGADEAFF | TGTGCCAGCTCACCTACAGGTGCTGATGAAGCTTTCTTT
TRBJ1-2 | TRBV19 | few | 16 | NA | CASSIMSWGQSYGYTF | TGTGCCAGTAGTATCATGTCGTGGGGACAATCCTATGGCTACACCTTC
TRBJ1-1 | TRBV20-1 | once | 11 | NA | CSAIPYTEAFF | TGCAGTGCTATCCCTTACACTGAAGCTTTCTTT
TRBJ2-4 | TRBV11-2 | NA | 16 | NA | CASSLRSSGGTNIQYF | TGTGCCAGCAGCTTAAGATCGTCGGGGGGCACCAACATTCAGTACTTC
TRBJ1-2 | TRBV7-8 | few | 13 | NA | CASTLGGARGYTF | TGTGCCAGCACGCTAGGGGGTGCGAGAGGCTACACCTTC
TRBJ1-6 | TRBV6-1 | NA | 15 | TRBD1 | CASSQLTGGGSPLHF | TGTGCCAGCAGTCAACTGACAGGGGGCGGTTCACCCCTCCACTTT
TRBJ1-6 | TRBV18 | NA | 15 | NA | CASSPQQESDSPLHF | TGTGCCAGCTCACCACAGCAGGAATCGGACTCCCCCCTCCACTTT
TRBJ2-7 | TRBV18 | NA | 13 | NA | CASSPASGDEQYF | TGTGCCAGCTCACCGGCATCGGGGGACGAGCAGTACTTC
TRBJ1-5 | TRBV3-1/TRBV3-2 | many | 14 | NA | CASSPAGSNQPQHF | TGTGCCAGCAGCCCTGCGGGCAGCAATCAGCCCCAGCATTTT
TRBJ1-2 | TRBV19 | NA | 17 | TRBD1 | CASSLGDSRSLIYGYTF | TGTGCCAGTAGCTTGGGGGACAGTAGGTCCCTTATCTATGGCTACACCTTC
TRBJ2-6 | TRBV7-8 | NA | 16 | TRBD1 | CASSSHRGAGANVLTF | TGTGCCAGCAGCTCTCACAGGGGCGCTGGGGCCAACGTCCTGACTTTC
TRBJ1-5 | TRBV7-2 | NA | 14 | TRBD1 | CASSSDRGWQPQHF | TGTGCCAGCAGCTCAGACAGGGGTTGGCAGCCCCAGCATTTT
TRBJ2-7 | TRBV4-3 | once | 18 | TRBD2 | CASSQGQRAGAGSLEQYF | TGCGCCAGCAGCCAAGGTCAGCGGGCGGGAGCGGGTTCCCTCGAGCAGTACTTC
TRBJ2-2 | TRBV19 | NA | 15 | NA | CASSIGLPSTGELFF | TGTGCCAGTAGTATAGGGTTGCCTAGTACCGGGGAGCTGTTTTTT
TRBJ1-3 | TRBV5-1 | NA | 15 | NA | CASSGGSSSGNTIYF | TGCGCCAGCAGCGGGGGGTCGAGCTCTGGAAACACCATATATTTT
TRBJ1-3 | TRBV20-1 | NA | 13 | TRBD1 | CSASREGANTIYF | TGCAGTGCTAGTCGAGAGGGGGCCAACACCATATATTTT
TRBJ1-2 | TRBV3-1/TRBV3-2 | NA | 15 | NA | CASSRVGESNYGYTF | TGTGCCAGCAGCCGAGTAGGGGAATCGAACTATGGCTACACCTTC
TRBJ2-7 | TRBV13 | NA | 16 | TRBD1 | CASSLAGQGAPHEQYF | TGTGCCAGCAGCTTAGCCGGACAGGGGGCTCCCCACGAGCAGTACTTC
TRBJ2-3 | TRBV11-3 | NA | 16 | TRBD2 | CASSLVSGSGTDTQYF | TGTGCCAGCAGCTTAGTTAGCGGGAGTGGTACAGATACGCAGTATTTT